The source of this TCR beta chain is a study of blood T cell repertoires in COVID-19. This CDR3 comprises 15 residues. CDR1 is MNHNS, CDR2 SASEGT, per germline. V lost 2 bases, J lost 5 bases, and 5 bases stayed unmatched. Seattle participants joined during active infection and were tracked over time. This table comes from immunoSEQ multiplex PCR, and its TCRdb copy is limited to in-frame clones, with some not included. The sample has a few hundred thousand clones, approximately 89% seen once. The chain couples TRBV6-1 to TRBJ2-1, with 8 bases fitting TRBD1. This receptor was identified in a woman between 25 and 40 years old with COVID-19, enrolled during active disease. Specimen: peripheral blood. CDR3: CASSETGTGDNEQFF. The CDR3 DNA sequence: TGTGCCAGCAGTGAAACTGGGACAGGCGACAATGAGCAGTTCTTC.